The 27 T cell receptor beta chains below were found in one sample sequenced in a study of PD-1 blockade in classical Hodgkin lymphoma. Time point: cycle 4 day 1 (C4D1), after 6 weeks of nivolumab. In every patient, relapse followed autologous stem cell transplantation, while exposure to brentuximab vedotin differed. Assay used: immunoSEQ multiplex PCR; TCRdb lists only in-frame clones, some missing. The sample records 40,000 to 55,000 clones, over 70% being singletons. The starting material was peripheral blood mononuclear cells (PBMCs), obtained before the fourth cycle of nivolumab. Every receptor here comes from a human donor with classical Hodgkin lymphoma.

The CDR3 nucleotides are TGTGCCAGCAGCCCGTCGAGGGGCCGTCCACTGTTTTTT. This translates into CASSPSRGRPLFF. The chain carries TRBV11-1 and TRBJ1-4; D is possibly TRBD1 (5 bases). This CDR3 has 13 amino acids. V lost 5 bases and J 13 bases, leaving 17 bases between the germline ends. Per the germline V gene, CDR1 is SGHAT and CDR2 is FQDESV (reference sequence).

This rearrangement joins TRBV7-2 to TRBJ2-2, with a tentative D call TRBD2 (5 bases). V was clipped by 5 bases and J by 7 bases, with 17 bases between them. The length of the CDR3 is 15 residues. The germline V gene encodes CDR1 SGHTA and CDR2 FQGNSA. CDR3 sequence reads: CASSPPGGSHGELFF. Written as DNA, the CDR3 is TGTGCCAGCAGCCCACCTGGAGGTAGTCACGGGGAGCTGTTTTTT.

This clone has a handful of counts. The chain employs TRBV14 and TRBJ2-5; the D gene is possibly TRBD1 (6 bases). Germline V gene data show CDR1 as SGHDN and CDR2 as FVKESK. The CDR3 length is 15 residues. The V gene lost 5 bases and the J gene lost 4 bases, with 17 bases spanning the gap. CDR3 in DNA: TGTGCCAGCAGCTTTCTGTCTCAGGGGCGAGAGACCCAGTACTTC. This encodes CASSFLSQGRETQYF.

This chain connects TRBV6-5 to TRBJ1-1; D gene uncertain. Trimming took off 6 bases at V and 0 bases at J, with 8 bases between the two ends. CDR1 and CDR2 from the germline V gene are MNHEY and SVGAGI. The CDR3 length is 13 residues. The CDR3 loop is CASRAIMNTEAFF. The DNA of the CDR3 is TGTGCCAGCAGGGCTATAATGAACACTGAAGCTTTCTTT.

The V and J genes are TRBV30 and TRBJ1-6; D is possibly TRBD1 (6 bases). The CDR3 is 15 amino acids. The V gene's germline CDR1 is GTSNPN and CDR2 SVGIG (reference sequence). Deletions cut 0 bases from V and 10 bases from J, with 16 bases between. CDR3 residues: CAWSVKGENQSPLHF. The CDR3 DNA reads as TGTGCCTGGAGTGTTAAGGGGGAGAATCAGTCACCCCTCCACTTT.

The chain carries TRBV5-1 and TRBJ1-5; D ambiguous. V gave up 0 bases and J gave up 4 bases, with 11 bases separating them. The CDR3 spans 15 residues. Germline V gene lookup returns CDR1 SGHRS and CDR2 YFSETQ. This CDR3 is CASSLAPGGNQPQHF. The CDR3 DNA reads as TGCGCCAGCAGCTTGGCCCCGGGCGGGAATCAGCCCCAGCATTTT.

Only one count was recorded for this clone. The chain is built from TRBV29-1 and TRBJ2-5, with D tentatively TRBD1 or TRBD2 (5 bases each). There are 12 residues in the CDR3. Germline CDR1 is SQVTM and CDR2 is ANQGSEA. The V end was cut by 2 bases, the J end by 4 bases, with 8 bases between. The CDR3 protein is CSVEPGRETQYF. As DNA, the CDR3 is TGCAGCGTTGAACCAGGGAGAGAGACCCAGTACTTC.

This clone was seen a single time. Different DNA sequences within this sample yield the same CDR3. This rearrangement joins TRBV5-1 to TRBJ2-2, with 7 bases that match TRBD1. This CDR3 has 16 residues. From germline, CDR1 is SGHRS and CDR2 YFSETQ. J was trimmed by 0 bases and V by 0 bases; bases with no gene match: 2. CDR3 protein: CASSLAQGANTGELFF. In DNA form, the CDR3 reads TGCGCCAGCAGCTTGGCCCAGGGGGCGAACACCGGGGAGCTGTTTTTT. The complete variable domain, with remaining parts taken from reference TRBV5-1 and TRBJ2-2, reads KAGVTQTPRYLIKTRGQQVTLSCSPISGHRSVSWYQQTPGQGLQFLFEYFSETQRNKGNFPGRFSGRQFSNSRSEMNVSTLELGDSALYLCASSLAQGANTGELFFGEGSRLTVL.

The V and J genes are TRBV27 and TRBJ2-7; 8 bases map to TRBD2. This CDR3 has 15 amino acids. The V gene's germline CDR1 is MNHEY and CDR2 SMNVEV (reference sequence). V lost 3 bases, J lost 2 bases, and 6 bases stayed unmatched. CDR3 DNA sequence: TGTGCCAGCAGTTTCACCGGGACTAGTCCCTACGAGCAGTACTTC. Its translation: CASSFTGTSPYEQYF.

The rearrangement uses TRBV19 and TRBJ2-3, with 11 bases matching TRBD2. V shed 5 bases and J 6 bases; nucleotides not matched to a gene: 4. The CDR3 sequence is 14 residues long. CDR1 is LNHDA, CDR2 SQIVND, per germline (reference sequence). In DNA, the CDR3 is TGTGCCAGTAGTGTAGCGGGAGGGCACGATACGCAGTATTTT. As protein: CASSVAGGHDTQYF.

The chain joins TRBV18 to TRBJ2-2; D ambiguous. V lost 4 bases to trimming and J lost 5 bases, with 17 bases between them. Germline assignment: CDR1 KGHSH and CDR2 LQKENI. This CDR3 region has 16 residues. The CDR3 DNA follows: TGTGCCAGCTCACTTGGGTCCCGATTAGGGACCGGGGAGCTGTTTTTT. Residues: CASSLGSRLGTGELFF. The whole variable domain, remainder taken from reference TRBV18 and TRBJ2-2, is NAGVMQNPRHLVRRRGQEARLRCSPMKGHSHVYWYRQLPEEGLKFMVYLQKENIIDESGMPKERFSAEFPKEGPSILRIQQVVRGDSAAYFCASSLGSRLGTGELFFGEGSRLTVL.

With regard to this clone: A junction boundary mismatches the germline segment, possibly from a read error. This chain links TRBV19 with TRBJ2-3; 8 bases are a match to TRBD2. The CDR3 length is 17 residues. Germline values: CDR1 LNHDA, CDR2 SQIVND (reference sequence). CDR3 in DNA: TGTGCCAGTGGTATAGTGGTAGCGGGGTCTAGCACAGATACGCAGTATTTT. Residues: CASGIVVAGSSTDTQYF.

This clone has only one observation. The chain combines TRBV2 with TRBJ2-1, with 12 bases aligning to TRBD2. This CDR3 contains 19 residues. Per germline, CDR1 SNHLY and CDR2 FYNNEI. V trimming: 2 bases; J trimming: 0 bases; junction bases outside the gene matches: 8. CDR3 in amino acids: CASSEFFASGGVSYNEQFF. The CDR3 nucleotides read TGTGCCAGCAGTGAATTTTTCGCTAGCGGGGGGGTCTCCTACAATGAGCAGTTCTTC.

This rearrangement joins TRBV27 to TRBJ2-5; no firm D call. Germline V gene data show CDR1 as MNHEY and CDR2 as SMNVEV (reference sequence). Trimming took 5 bases from V and 0 from J, leaving 7 bases between them. The CDR3 runs to 13 residues. The CDR3 loop is CASSHQYQETQYF. DNA for the CDR3: TGTGCCAGCAGTCACCAGTACCAAGAGACCCAGTACTTC.

This clone was seen only once. V usage is TRBV5-1 and J usage is TRBJ1-2; TRBD1 matches 7 bases. Germline V gene data show CDR1 as SGHRS and CDR2 as YFSETQ. The CDR3 runs to 14 residues. Trimming removed 4 bases from V and 0 bases from J; junction bases left unmatched: 3. DNA for the CDR3: TGCGCCAGCAGCGCCGGACAGGCTAACTATGGCTACACCTTC. The encoded protein is CASSAGQANYGYTF.

The rearrangement uses TRBV7-6 and TRBJ2-7; D is undetermined. Germline assignment: CDR1 SGHVS and CDR2 FNYEAQ. The V end lost 2 bases, the J end lost 5 bases, and 13 bases lay between the germline ends. The CDR3 totals 14 residues. The chain's CDR3 is CASSLSPDGNEQYF. The CDR3 nucleotides read TGTGCCAGCAGCTTAAGCCCTGACGGCAACGAGCAGTACTTC.

The V and J genes are TRBV9 and TRBJ1-3, with no clear D. Deletions cut 0 bases from V and 3 bases from J, with 10 bases between. The CDR3 runs to 15 residues. Germline CDR1 reads SGDLS; CDR2 reads YYNGEE. The CDR3 DNA is TGTGCCAGCAGCGTAGCTGCTGGCTTTGGAAACACCATATATTTT. It yields the protein CASSVAAGFGNTIYF.

V gene TRBV4-3 combines with J gene TRBJ2-3; TRBD1 might be the D (6 bases). The CDR3 extends over 18 amino acids. Germline loops: CDR1 LGHNA, CDR2 YSLEER. Trimming cost V 3 bases and J 0 bases, with 19 bases left between them. CDR3: CASSHLDSGTFSTDTQYF. As DNA, the CDR3 is TGCGCCAGCAGCCACCTAGACTCCGGGACATTTAGCACAGATACGCAGTATTTT.

The genes are TRBV7-2 and TRBJ1-6, with D hard to call. CDR1 and CDR2 from the germline V gene are SGHTA and FQGNSA. The V end lost 5 bases, the J end lost 3 bases, and 2 bases lay between the germline ends. This CDR3 comprises 12 residues. In DNA form, the CDR3 reads TGTGCCAGCAGCGACTATAATTCACCCCTCCACTTT. It specifies CASSDYNSPLHF. Looking up the rest from reference TRBV7-2 and TRBJ1-6 gives the full variable domain: GAGVSQSPSNKVTEKGKDVELRCDPISGHTALYWYRQSLGQGLEFLIYFQGNSAPDKSGLPSDRFSAERTGGSVSTLTIQRTQQEDSAVYLCASSDYNSPLHFGNGTRLTVT.

The rearrangement joins TRBV19 to TRBJ1-2, with TRBD1 identical over 9 bases. The CDR3 loop spans 16 amino acids. CDR1 and CDR2 from the germline V gene are LNHDA and SQIVND (reference sequence). V gave up 3 bases and J gave up 8 bases; unmatched junction bases: 13. The CDR3 DNA follows: TGTGCCAGTAGTATTTCGGGAATCGGGACAGGGAGAGGCTACACCTTC. The encoded protein is CASSISGIGTGRGYTF.

The chain links TRBV19 to TRBJ2-1, with 8 bases that match TRBD2. Germline V gene lookup returns CDR1 LNHDA and CDR2 SQIVND (reference sequence). The ends lost 3 bases at V and 9 bases at J; junction bases unmatched: 10. This CDR3 is 15 amino acids long. DNA for the CDR3: TGTGCCAGTAGTATTGAAACGGGGGGGCTTGGTGAGCAGTTCTTC. As protein: CASSIETGGLGEQFF.

The chain couples TRBV28 to TRBJ2-4; a possible D gene is TRBD2 (6 bases). The germline V gene has CDR1 MDHEN and CDR2 SYDVKM. V lost 8 bases to trimming and J lost 2 bases, with 7 bases between them. This CDR3 has 12 amino acids. The CDR3 here is CASGLTKNIQYF. DNA of the CDR3: TGTGCCAGCGGACTAACCAAAAACATTCAGTACTTC.

This chain uses TRBV14 with TRBJ2-1; 8 bases align to TRBD2. The V gene end was trimmed by 1 base and the J gene end by 9 bases; junction bases not matched to a gene: 2. The CDR3 totals 13 residues. From germline, CDR1 is SGHDN and CDR2 FVKESK. In nucleotides, the CDR3 is TGTGCCAGCAGCCAAGCAGCGGGAGTTGAGCAGTTCTTC. As protein: CASSQAAGVEQFF.

The chain employs TRBV27 and TRBJ2-1, with 12 bases matching TRBD2. V trimming: 6 bases; J trimming: 12 bases; junction bases outside the gene matches: 15. This CDR3 spans 16 amino acids. Looked up from germline, CDR1 is MNHEY and CDR2 is SMNVEV (reference sequence). The chain's CDR3 is CASRNDRTSGIFLQFF. In nucleotides, the CDR3 is TGTGCCAGCAGAAACGACAGGACTAGCGGGATTTTTTTGCAGTTCTTC.

V gene TRBV9 combines with J gene TRBJ2-2, with 7 bases fitting TRBD2. The V and J ends lost 3 bases and 5 bases, in that order; junction bases with no gene match: 7. This CDR3 is built from 15 residues. Germline CDR1 is SGDLS and CDR2 is YYNGEE. For the CDR3, the DNA is TGTGCCAGCAGCGCTCGGGACTACTTAACCGGGGAGCTGTTTTTT. This encodes CASSARDYLTGELFF.

The chain couples TRBV5-4 to TRBJ1-5; D uncertain. Germline V CDR1 and CDR2: SGHNT, YYREEE (reference sequence). V lost 4 bases to trimming and J lost 4 bases, with 12 bases between them. The CDR3 is 14 amino acids. CDR3 in DNA: TGTGCCAGCAGCCCTCCCGGGGAGAATCAGCCCCAGCATTTT. This codes for CASSPPGENQPQHF.

The gene calls are TRBV14 and TRBJ2-3, with 11 bases that match TRBD2. The CDR3 runs 18 residues. J gave up 0 bases and V 4 bases, and 9 bases lay outside the gene matches. The germline V gene has CDR1 SGHDN and CDR2 FVKESK. Here the CDR3 reads CASSPLLAGVSSTDTQYF. In DNA, the CDR3 is TGTGCCAGCAGCCCCCTACTAGCGGGAGTGAGTAGCACAGATACGCAGTATTTT.